This T cell receptor (beta chain) was sequenced in a study of blood T cell repertoires in COVID-19. Study-level information: Sample material is recorded as cDNA or gDNA derived from T cells, B-cell-depleted T cells, or PBMCs.

A Seattle source enrolled patients during active infection and followed them longitudinally. Original methodology: By means of reference gene primer amplification, nucleated cell counts were estimated. Produced via immunoSEQ multiplex PCR; TCRdb's table is partial and in-frame only. V and J calls and clone size are those listed in that table; D and trimming were worked out from the DNA. The data show some 200,000 clones, approximately 80% seen once. The sequenced sample was peripheral blood. The clonotype originates from a man aged 55 to 70 with COVID-19, enrolled during active disease.

For the CDR3, the DNA is TGTGCCAGCAGCCGCCGGGACAGGGGGCTGAACACTGAAGCTTTCTTT. Amino acid sequence: CASSRRDRGLNTEAFF. The chain couples TRBV7-9 to TRBJ1-1, with 12 bases identical to TRBD1. J gave up 0 bases and V 5 bases, and 4 bases lay outside the gene matches. Germline-derived CDR1 and CDR2 are SEHNR and FQNEAQ (reference sequence). CDR3 size: 16 residues.